This is a list of T cell receptor beta chains from one sample in a study of OX40 agonist ivuxolimab in advanced cancers. Sequencing used immunoSEQ multiplex PCR; TCRdb keeps in-frame clones, though not all of them. This sample has 35,000 to 45,000 clones; around 83% occur once, and the top ten carry just over 20%. Sample: CD4+ or CD8+ T cells sorted from blood, taken in a trial of the OX40 agonist ivuxolimab. The receptors were sampled from an adult with an advanced solid tumor such as melanoma, head and neck, liver or kidney cancer. The CDR3 runs from the conserved cysteine through the conserved F or W. Some rows have no size entry. The others give once, few or many, or a class for an expanded clone.

j_call | v_call | clone_size | cdr3_aa
TRBJ2-4 | TRBV28 | NA | CASRPLLPAAAKNIQYF
TRBJ2-1 | TRBV7-9 | NA | CASLDSSYNEQFF
TRBJ1-1 | TRBV6-1 | NA | CASSPRRAGTEAFF
TRBJ2-1 | TRBV6-6 | NA | CASSYSDTLEQFF
TRBJ1-2 | TRBV10-3 | NA | CAISDPLWPGTGLYGYTF
TRBJ2-2 | TRBV28 | NA | CASSLGAATGELFF
TRBJ1-1 | TRBV25-1 | NA | CASRMSGQGLVPEAFF
TRBJ1-1 | TRBV7-9 | NA | CASSFTTGLRTEAFF
TRBJ1-3 | TRBV28 | NA | CASSLPVLGNTIYF
TRBJ2-3 | TRBV27 | once | CASSTGPNTDTQYF
TRBJ2-5 | TRBV7-3 | once | CASSLGLAGWETQYF
TRBJ2-7 | TRBV4-2 | NA | CASSQEDEGAYEQYF
TRBJ2-7 | TRBV4-3 | NA | CASSQDSGSDEQYF
TRBJ1-5 | TRBV27 | NA | CASSLIEDRNQPQHF
TRBJ2-3 | TRBV5-8 | NA | CASSLGPTRFPTDTQYF
TRBJ1-1 | TRBV4-1 | NA | CASSQERSLNTEAFF
TRBJ1-4 | TRBV7-2 | NA | CASSLGRDLFF
TRBJ2-1 | TRBV18 | NA | CASSPLAGVEQFF
TRBJ2-5 | TRBV5-4 | NA | CASSLAGGGGETQYF
TRBJ1-5 | TRBV25-1 | NA | CASKSGGNQPQHF
TRBJ2-6 | TRBV7-9 | NA | CASSLDRLGSGANVLTF
TRBJ1-2 | TRBV6-4 | NA | CASSDGGGYTF
TRBJ2-5 | TRBV18 | NA | CASSPKREVPETQYF
TRBJ2-2 | TRBV27 | NA | CASSLIVNTGELFF
TRBJ2-1 | TRBV9 | NA | CASRPTDGSSYNEQFF
TRBJ1-1 | TRBV7-9 | few | CASSLVGGRNFAFF
TRBJ2-3 | TRBV7-2 | NA | CASSLLAGGLSTDTQYF
TRBJ1-4 | TRBV4-1 | NA | CASSPQGPNEKLFF
TRBJ2-1 | TRBV6-5 | NA | CASSYSRGANEQFF